This T cell receptor beta chain was captured by sequencing in a study of blood T cell repertoires in COVID-19. Study at large: Donors in the United States, Italy and Spain gave samples during acute or convalescent COVID-19. PBMCs, B-cell-depleted T cells, or T cells provided the cDNA or gDNA that made up the material.

Patients of the Seattle cohort, enrolled during active infection, were followed longitudinally. The trim removed 0 bases at V and 6 bases at J, leaving 4 bases unmatched. The CDR3 covers 16 residues. Germline assignment: CDR1 MNHNS and CDR2 SASEGT. The assay was immunoSEQ multiplex PCR, and TCRdb's table has in-frame clones only and misses some. This sample has hundreds of thousands of clones, with roughly 88% found just once. Material: peripheral blood. The source is a woman in her seventies with COVID-19, enrolled during active disease. The rearrangement uses TRBV6-1 and TRBJ1-6, with 8 bases matching TRBD1. The DNA for the CDR3 is TGTGCCAGCAGTGAAGCGACAGGGGTGAGTAATTCACCCCTCCACTTT. Amino acid sequence: CASSEATGVSNSPLHF.